This is a list of T cell receptor beta chains from one sample in a study of cytomegalovirus exposure and HLA in healthy donors. Measured with immunoSEQ multiplex PCR; TCRdb has only the in-frame clones, and not every one. The top ten hold 0.95% to 1.5% of the sample, which has some 150,000 clones, more than 65% seen once. Sequenced: PBMCs. Receptors originate from a woman aged 45-65 years in good health and CMV-seronegative. Each CDR3 is given with its conserved first and last residue. D genes are given only for firm matches. Where a row states a size, it is once, few, many or the class of an expanded clone; other rows omit it.

v_gene	j_gene	abundance	d_gene	CDR3nt	CDR3aa
TRBV6-6	TRBJ2-1	-	-	TGTGCCAGCAGTTTGCGGATCCGGTCCTACAATGAGCAGTTCTTC	CASSLRIRSYNEQFF
TRBV4-3	TRBJ2-1	-	TRBD2	TGCGCCAGCAGCCACAACGGGGCGGGAGGTCCGAGCAATGAGCAGTTCTTC	CASSHNGAGGPSNEQFF
TRBV28	TRBJ2-3	few	TRBD2	TGTGCCAGCAGTCCTGCTAGCGGGAGGGCCGGGGCAGATACGCAGTATTTT	CASSPASGRAGADTQYF
TRBV11-2	TRBJ2-7	-	TRBD1	TGTGCCAGCAGCTCACCGGGACAGGGGGCCTACGAGCAGTACTTC	CASSSPGQGAYEQYF
TRBV19	TRBJ2-3	-	TRBD1	TGTGCCAGCCGCGAGACAGGGAGCACAGATACGCAGTATTTT	CASRETGSTDTQYF
TRBV10-3	TRBJ2-7	once	TRBD2	TGTGCCATCAGTGACCAAGGACTAGCCCCCGCCTACGAGCAGTACTTC	CAISDQGLAPAYEQYF
TRBV4-3	TRBJ2-4	-	-	TGCGCCAGCAGCCAAGTCCCGACTATAGCCAAAAACATTCAGTACTTC	CASSQVPTIAKNIQYF
TRBV5-5	TRBJ1-1	-	TRBD1	TGTGCCAGCACCCTGGACAGGGGGAACACTGAAGCTTTCTTT	CASTLDRGNTEAFF
TRBV19	TRBJ1-6	-	-	TGTGCCAGCACCGATACTGGACAGCGTTCAAGCTCAAATTCACCCCTCCACTTT	CASTDTGQRSSSNSPLHF
TRBV6-1	TRBJ1-2	-	-	TGTGCCAGCAGTGAACCCTACGACAGCCCCTATGGCTACACCTTC	CASSEPYDSPYGYTF
TRBV5-6	TRBJ2-7	-	-	TGTGCCAGCAGCTTGGCGGGTACTCTCCACCGATCCTACGAGCAGTACTTC	CASSLAGTLHRSYEQYF
TRBV28	TRBJ2-2	-	-	TGTGCCAGCAGTTTATCCCAGGGGATGCGGGAGCTGTTTTTT	CASSLSQGMRELFF
TRBV7-2	TRBJ1-1	few	-	TGTGCCAGCAGGAATACTTTGAACACTGAAGCTTTCTTT	CASRNTLNTEAFF
TRBV7-6	TRBJ2-3	-	TRBD2	TGTGCCAGCAGCCGAACCGGGGGGGCCACAGATACGCAGTATTTT	CASSRTGGATDTQYF
TRBV4-3	TRBJ1-1	-	-	TGCGCCAGCAGCTACCAGGTCGGAGGGAACACTGAAGCTTTCTTT	CASSYQVGGNTEAFF
TRBV10-3	TRBJ2-1	-	-	TGTGCCATCAGTGAGAGTGTGGGAGTGGATTACAATGAGCAGTTCTTC	CAISESVGVDYNEQFF
TRBV5-1	TRBJ2-2	-	TRBD2	TGCGCCAGCAGCTTGTTCCTAGCGGACACCGGGGAGCTGTTTTTT	CASSLFLADTGELFF
TRBV9	TRBJ1-4	-	-	TGTGCCAGCAGCGTCCACCCCGGGACACCTAATGAAAAACTGTTTTTT	CASSVHPGTPNEKLFF